The source of this T cell receptor (beta chain) is a study of PD-L1 blockade in urothelial cancer. About the study: About nine tenths of the roughly 30 patients were men who had bladder-origin urothelial cancer. Blood gave a median approximately 150,000 T cells.

Spiking each PCR with synthetic TCR analog templates was performed. Method: immunoSEQ multiplex PCR; TCRdb's copy keeps in-frame clones and lacks some. The profile shows about 71,000 clones, 85% to 90% of them singletons. CDR3 length: 15 residues. Between the trimmed V and J ends, which lost 6 bases and 0 bases, there was a span of 13 bases. Germline assignment: CDR1 SNHLY and CDR2 FYNNEI. The sequence was obtained from a man between 60 and 75 years old with urothelial cancer. This specimen was PBMCs, taken around atezolizumab (anti-PD-L1) treatment. The V gene is TRBV2, the J gene TRBJ2-3; a possible D gene is TRBD2 (7 bases). The CDR3 coding sequence is TGTGCCAGCAGCCCCGGGGGGCCCAGCACAGATACGCAGTATTTT. Its protein is CASSPGGPSTDTQYF.